A single sample gave rise to the 3 T cell receptor beta chains below, sequenced in a study of cytotoxic CD8 clonotypes in ibrutinib-treated CLL. Profiled with immunoSEQ multiplex PCR; TCRdb holds only in-frame clones, not every one. The sample lists under 200,000 clones, 81% occurring once. This sample comprised PBMCs, obtained after 12 months of ibrutinib treatment. These receptors originate from a human donor with chronic lymphocytic leukemia.

This clone was observed once. The chain joins TRBV7-9 to TRBJ2-3, with 10 bases identical to TRBD2. CDR1 and CDR2 (germline): SEHNR, FQNEAQ (reference sequence). J lost 2 bases, V lost 4 bases, and 6 bases had no gene match. CDR3 length: 16 amino acids. Here the CDR3 reads CASSSGTSATTDTQYF. As DNA, the CDR3 is TGTGCCAGCAGCTCAGGGACTAGCGCAACCACAGATACGCAGTATTTT.

The V gene is TRBV7-8, the J gene TRBJ2-7, with TRBD1 identical over 8 bases. V gave up 3 bases and J gave up 4 bases; unmatched junction bases: 8. Germline V gene sequence: CDR1 SGHVS, CDR2 FQNEAQ. The CDR3 extends over 15 amino acids. CDR3 region: CASSFYRDRRYEQYF. Here the CDR3 DNA reads TGTGCCAGCAGCTTTTACCGGGACAGGCGATACGAGCAGTACTTC.

The chain couples TRBV5-5 to TRBJ2-2; 9 nucleotides agree with TRBD1. Germline V gives CDR1 SGHKS, CDR2 YYEKEE (reference sequence). There are 15 residues in the CDR3. V was clipped by 3 bases and J by 5 bases; unmatched bases: 5. The CDR3 region is CASSSDRGRTGELFF. The CDR3 bases are TGTGCCAGCAGCTCGGACAGGGGCAGAACCGGGGAGCTGTTTTTT.